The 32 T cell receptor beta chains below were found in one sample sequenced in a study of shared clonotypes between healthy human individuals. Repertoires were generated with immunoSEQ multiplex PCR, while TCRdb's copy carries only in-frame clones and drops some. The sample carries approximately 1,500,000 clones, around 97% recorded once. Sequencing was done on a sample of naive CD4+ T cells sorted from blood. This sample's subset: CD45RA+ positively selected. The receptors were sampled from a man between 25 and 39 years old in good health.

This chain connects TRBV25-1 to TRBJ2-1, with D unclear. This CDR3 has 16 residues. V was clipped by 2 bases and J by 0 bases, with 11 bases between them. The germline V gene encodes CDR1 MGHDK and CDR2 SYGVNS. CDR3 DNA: TGTGCCAGCAGTGAACGATTTATAACCTCCTACAATGAGCAGTTCTTC. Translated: CASSERFITSYNEQFF.

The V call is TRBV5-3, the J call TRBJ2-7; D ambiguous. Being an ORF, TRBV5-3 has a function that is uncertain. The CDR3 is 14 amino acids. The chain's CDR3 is CLCGRNGRGYEQYF. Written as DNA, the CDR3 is TGTCTCTGCGGCAGAAACGGTAGAGGCTACGAGCAGTACTTC.

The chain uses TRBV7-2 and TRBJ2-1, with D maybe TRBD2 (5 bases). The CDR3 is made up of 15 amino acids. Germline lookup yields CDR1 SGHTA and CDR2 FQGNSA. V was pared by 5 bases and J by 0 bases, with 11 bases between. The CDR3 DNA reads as TGTGCCAGCAGCCAGCGGTGGGCCTCCTACAATGAGCAGTTCTTC. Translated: CASSQRWASYNEQFF.

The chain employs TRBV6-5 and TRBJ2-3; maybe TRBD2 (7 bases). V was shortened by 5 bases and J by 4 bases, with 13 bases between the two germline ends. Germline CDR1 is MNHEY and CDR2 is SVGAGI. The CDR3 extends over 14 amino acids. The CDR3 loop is CASSTGLAADTQYF. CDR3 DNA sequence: TGTGCCAGCAGTACAGGGCTAGCGGCAGATACGCAGTATTTT.

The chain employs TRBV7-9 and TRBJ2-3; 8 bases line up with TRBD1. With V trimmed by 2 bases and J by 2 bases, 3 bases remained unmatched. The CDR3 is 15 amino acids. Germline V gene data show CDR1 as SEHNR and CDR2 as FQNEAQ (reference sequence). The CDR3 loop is CASSLTGGNTDTQYF. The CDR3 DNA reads TGTGCCAGCAGCTTAACAGGGGGGAACACAGATACGCAGTATTTT.

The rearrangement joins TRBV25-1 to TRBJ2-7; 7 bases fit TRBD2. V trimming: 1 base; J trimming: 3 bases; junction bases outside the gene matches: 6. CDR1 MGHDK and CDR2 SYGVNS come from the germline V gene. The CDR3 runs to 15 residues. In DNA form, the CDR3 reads TGTGCCAGCAGTGAATTGCGAGCGGGAAACTACGAGCAGTACTTC. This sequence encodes CASSELRAGNYEQYF.

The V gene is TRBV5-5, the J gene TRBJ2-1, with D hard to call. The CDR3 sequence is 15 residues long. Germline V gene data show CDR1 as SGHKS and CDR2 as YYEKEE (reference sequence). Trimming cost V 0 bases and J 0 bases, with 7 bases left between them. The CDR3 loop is CASSLVGSSYNEQFF. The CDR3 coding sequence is TGTGCCAGCAGCTTGGTGGGAAGCTCCTACAATGAGCAGTTCTTC. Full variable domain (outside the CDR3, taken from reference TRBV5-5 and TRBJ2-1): DAGVTQSPTHLIKTRGQQVTLRCSPISGHKSVSWYQQVLGQGPQFIFQYYEKEERGRGNFPDRFSARQFPNYSSELNVNALLLGDSALYLCASSLVGSSYNEQFFGPGTRLTVL.

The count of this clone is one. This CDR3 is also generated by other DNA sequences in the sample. The CDR3 is CASSPRLGTGELFF. The CDR3 region has the DNA TGTGCCAGCAGCCCGCGACTTGGCACCGGGGAGCTGTTTTTT. This chain joins TRBV14 and TRBJ2-2; no clear D. Trimming removed 4 bases from V and 4 bases from J, with 10 bases in between. The germline gives CDR1 SGHDN, CDR2 FVKESK. The CDR3 is 14 residues long.

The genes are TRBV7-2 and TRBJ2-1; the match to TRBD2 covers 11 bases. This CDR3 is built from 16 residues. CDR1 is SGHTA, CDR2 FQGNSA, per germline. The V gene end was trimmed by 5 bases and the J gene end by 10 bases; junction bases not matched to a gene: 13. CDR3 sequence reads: CASSAYLLAGGGEQFF. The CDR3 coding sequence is TGTGCCAGCAGCGCCTACTTATTAGCGGGAGGGGGAGAGCAGTTCTTC.

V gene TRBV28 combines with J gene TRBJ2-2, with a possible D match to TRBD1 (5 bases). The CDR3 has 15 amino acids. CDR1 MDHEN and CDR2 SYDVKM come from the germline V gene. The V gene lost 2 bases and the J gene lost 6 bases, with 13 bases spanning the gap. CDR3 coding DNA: TGTGCCAGCAGTTTAAACAGGATTAAATCCGGGGAGCTGTTTTTT. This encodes CASSLNRIKSGELFF. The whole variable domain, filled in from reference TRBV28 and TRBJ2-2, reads DVKVTQSSRYLVKRTGEKVFLECVQDMDHENMFWYRQDPGLGLRLIYFSYDVKMKEKGDIPEGYSVSREKKERFSLILESASTNQTSMYLCASSLNRIKSGELFFGEGSRLTVL.

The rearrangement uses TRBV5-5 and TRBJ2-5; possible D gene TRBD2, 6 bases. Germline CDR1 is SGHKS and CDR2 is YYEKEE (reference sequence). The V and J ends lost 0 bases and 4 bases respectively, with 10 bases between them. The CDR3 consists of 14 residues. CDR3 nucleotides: TGTGCCAGCAGCTTGGTCACCGGGGGAGAGACCCAGTACTTC. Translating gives CASSLVTGGETQYF.

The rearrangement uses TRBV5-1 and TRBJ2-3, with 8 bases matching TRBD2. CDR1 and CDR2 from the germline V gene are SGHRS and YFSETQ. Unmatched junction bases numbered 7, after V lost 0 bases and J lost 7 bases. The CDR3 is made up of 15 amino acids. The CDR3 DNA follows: TGCGCCAGCAGCTTGGGACTACGGGAGGGATATACGCAGTATTTT. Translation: CASSLGLREGYTQYF.

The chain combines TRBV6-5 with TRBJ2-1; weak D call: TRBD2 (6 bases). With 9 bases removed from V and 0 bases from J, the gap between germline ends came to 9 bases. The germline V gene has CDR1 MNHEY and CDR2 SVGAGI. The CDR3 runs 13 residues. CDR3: CASRLDSYNEQFF. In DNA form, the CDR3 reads TGTGCCAGTAGACTAGACTCCTACAATGAGCAGTTCTTC.

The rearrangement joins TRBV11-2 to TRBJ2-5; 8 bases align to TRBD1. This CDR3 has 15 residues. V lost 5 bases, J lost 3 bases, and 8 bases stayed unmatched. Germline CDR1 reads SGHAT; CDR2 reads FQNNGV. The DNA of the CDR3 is TGTGCCAGCAGCGTAGGGGACAGGCTCAAAGAGACCCAGTACTTC. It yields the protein CASSVGDRLKETQYF.

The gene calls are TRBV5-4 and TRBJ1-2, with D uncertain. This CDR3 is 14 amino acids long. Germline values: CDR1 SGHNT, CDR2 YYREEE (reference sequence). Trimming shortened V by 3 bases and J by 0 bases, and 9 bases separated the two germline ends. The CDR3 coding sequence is TGTGCCAGCAGCTCTGGGGAAACTAACTATGGCTACACCTTC. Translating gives CASSSGETNYGYTF.

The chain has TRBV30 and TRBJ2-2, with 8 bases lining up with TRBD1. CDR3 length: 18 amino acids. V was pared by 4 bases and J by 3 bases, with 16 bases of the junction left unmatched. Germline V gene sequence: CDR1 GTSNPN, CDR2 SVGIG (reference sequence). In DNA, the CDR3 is TGTGCCTGGAAGATTGAACGAGCGCGGACAGGGCACACCGGGGAGCTGTTTTTT. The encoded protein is CAWKIERARTGHTGELFF.

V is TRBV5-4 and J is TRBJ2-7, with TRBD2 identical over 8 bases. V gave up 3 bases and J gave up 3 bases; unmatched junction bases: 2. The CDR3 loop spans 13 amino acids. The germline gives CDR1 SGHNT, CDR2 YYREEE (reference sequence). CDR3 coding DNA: TGTGCCAGCAGCTACGGGGGGGGCTACGAGCAGTACTTC. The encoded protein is CASSYGGGYEQYF.

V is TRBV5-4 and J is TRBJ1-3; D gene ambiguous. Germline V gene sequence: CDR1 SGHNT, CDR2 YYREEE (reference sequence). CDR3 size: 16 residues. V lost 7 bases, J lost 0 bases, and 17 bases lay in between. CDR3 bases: TGTGCCAGCTCACCTCGGGGAGGGCTCTCTGGAAACACCATATATTTT. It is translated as CASSPRGGLSGNTIYF.

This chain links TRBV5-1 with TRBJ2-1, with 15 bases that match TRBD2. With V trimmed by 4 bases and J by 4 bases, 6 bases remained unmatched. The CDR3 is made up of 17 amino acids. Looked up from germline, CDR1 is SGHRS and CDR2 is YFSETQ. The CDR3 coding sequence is TGCGCCAGCAGCGTAGGGACTAGCGGGGGGCTTTACAATGAGCAGTTCTTC. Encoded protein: CASSVGTSGGLYNEQFF.

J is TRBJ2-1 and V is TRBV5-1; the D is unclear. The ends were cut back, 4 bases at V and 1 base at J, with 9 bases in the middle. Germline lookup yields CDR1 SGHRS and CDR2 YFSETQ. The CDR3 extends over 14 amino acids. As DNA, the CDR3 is TGCGCCAGCAGCGTGACCCCTTCCTACAATGAGCAGTTCTTC. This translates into CASSVTPSYNEQFF.

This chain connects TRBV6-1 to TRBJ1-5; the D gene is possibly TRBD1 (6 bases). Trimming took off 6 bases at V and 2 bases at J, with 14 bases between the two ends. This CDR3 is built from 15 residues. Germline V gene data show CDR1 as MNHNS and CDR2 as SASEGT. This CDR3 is CASRKGGQGNQPQHF. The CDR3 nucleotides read TGTGCCAGCAGGAAAGGGGGGCAGGGCAATCAGCCCCAGCATTTT.

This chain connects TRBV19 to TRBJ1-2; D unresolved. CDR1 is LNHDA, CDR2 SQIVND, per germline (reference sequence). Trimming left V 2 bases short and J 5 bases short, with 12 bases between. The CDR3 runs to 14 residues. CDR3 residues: CASSIKTVGYGYTF. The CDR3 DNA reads TGTGCCAGTAGTATAAAAACGGTTGGTTATGGCTACACCTTC. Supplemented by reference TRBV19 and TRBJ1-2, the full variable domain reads DGGITQSPKYLFRKEGQNVTLSCEQNLNHDAMYWYRQDPGQGLRLIYYSQIVNDFQKGDIAEGYSVSREKKESFPLTVTSAQKNPTAFYLCASSIKTVGYGYTFGSGTRLTVV.

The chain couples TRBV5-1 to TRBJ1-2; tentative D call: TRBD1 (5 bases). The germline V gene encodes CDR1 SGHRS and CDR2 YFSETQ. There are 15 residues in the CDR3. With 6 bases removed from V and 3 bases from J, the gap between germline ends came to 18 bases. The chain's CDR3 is CASTEGLSPHYGYTF. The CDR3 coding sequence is TGCGCCAGCACCGAGGGACTTTCCCCCCACTATGGCTACACCTTC.

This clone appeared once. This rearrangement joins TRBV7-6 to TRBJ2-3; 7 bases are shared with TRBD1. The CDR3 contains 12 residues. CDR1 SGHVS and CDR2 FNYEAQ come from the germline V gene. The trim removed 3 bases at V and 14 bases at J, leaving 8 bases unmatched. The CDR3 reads CASSFKGAPGYF. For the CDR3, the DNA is TGTGCCAGCAGCTTTAAGGGGGCCCCCGGGTATTTT. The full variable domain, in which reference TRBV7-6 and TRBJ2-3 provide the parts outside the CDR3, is GAGVSQSPRYKVTKRGQDVALRCDPISGHVSLYWYRQALGQGPEFLTYFNYEAQQDKSGLPNDRFSAERPEGSISTLTIQRTEQRDSAMYRCASSFKGAPGYFGPGTRLTVL.

DNA of the CDR3: TGCGCCAGCAGCATGACAGGGGCTGGTGAAAAACTGTTTTTT. It codes for CASSMTGAGEKLFF. This rearrangement joins TRBV5-1 to TRBJ1-4; the match to TRBD1 covers 8 bases. Germline assignment: CDR1 SGHRS and CDR2 YFSETQ. This CDR3 contains 14 residues. J gave up 7 bases and V 4 bases, and 6 bases lay outside the gene matches.

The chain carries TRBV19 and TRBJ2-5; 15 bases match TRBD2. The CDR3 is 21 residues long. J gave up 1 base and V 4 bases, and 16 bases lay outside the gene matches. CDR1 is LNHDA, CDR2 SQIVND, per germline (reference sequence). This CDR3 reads CASSTAGVPGLAGGLQETQYF. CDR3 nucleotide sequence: TGTGCCAGTAGTACTGCAGGGGTCCCGGGACTAGCGGGAGGCCTCCAAGAGACCCAGTACTTC.

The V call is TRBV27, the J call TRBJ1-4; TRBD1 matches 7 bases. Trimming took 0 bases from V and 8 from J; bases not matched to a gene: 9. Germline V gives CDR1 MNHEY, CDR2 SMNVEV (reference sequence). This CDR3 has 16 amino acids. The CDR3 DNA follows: TGTGCCAGCAGTTTATCGGGACAGTTCCCAGGGGAAAAACTGTTTTTT. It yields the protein CASSLSGQFPGEKLFF.

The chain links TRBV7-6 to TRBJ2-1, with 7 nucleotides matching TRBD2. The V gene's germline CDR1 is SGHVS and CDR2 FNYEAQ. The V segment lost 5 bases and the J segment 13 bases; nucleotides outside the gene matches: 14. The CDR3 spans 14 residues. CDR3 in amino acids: CASSPSGPKALQFF. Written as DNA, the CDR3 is TGTGCCAGCAGCCCTAGCGGCCCCAAAGCCCTTCAGTTCTTC.

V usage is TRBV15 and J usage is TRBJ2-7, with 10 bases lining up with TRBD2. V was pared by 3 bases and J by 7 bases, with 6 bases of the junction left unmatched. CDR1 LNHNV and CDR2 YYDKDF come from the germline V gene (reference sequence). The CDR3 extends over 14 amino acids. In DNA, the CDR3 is TGTGCCACCAGCAGCCTAGCGGGAGCACGTGAGCAGTACTTC. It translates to CATSSLAGAREQYF. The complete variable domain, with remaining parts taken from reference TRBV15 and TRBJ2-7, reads DAMVIQNPRYQVTQFGKPVTLSCSQTLNHNVMYWYQQKSSQAPKLLFHYYDKDFNNEADTPDNFQSRRPNTSFCFLDIRSPGLGDTAMYLCATSSLAGAREQYFGPGTRLTVT.

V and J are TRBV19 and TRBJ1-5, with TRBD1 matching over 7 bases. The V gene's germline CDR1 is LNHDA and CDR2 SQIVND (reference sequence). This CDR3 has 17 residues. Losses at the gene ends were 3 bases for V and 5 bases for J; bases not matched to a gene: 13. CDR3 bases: TGTGCCAGTAGTATTTGGGTAGGCAGGGGGGCTGATCAGCCCCAGCATTTT. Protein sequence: CASSIWVGRGADQPQHF.

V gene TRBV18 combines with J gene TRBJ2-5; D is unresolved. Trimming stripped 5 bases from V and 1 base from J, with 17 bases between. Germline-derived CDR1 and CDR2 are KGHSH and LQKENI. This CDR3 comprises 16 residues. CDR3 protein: CASSESTLVLQETQYF. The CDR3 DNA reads TGTGCCAGCTCAGAATCTACATTAGTACTCCAAGAGACCCAGTACTTC.

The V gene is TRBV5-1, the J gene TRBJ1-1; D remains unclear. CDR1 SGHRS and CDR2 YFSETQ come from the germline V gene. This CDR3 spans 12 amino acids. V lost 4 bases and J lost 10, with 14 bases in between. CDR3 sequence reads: CASSAGGERAFF. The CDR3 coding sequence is TGCGCCAGCAGCGCGGGTGGAGAAAGAGCTTTCTTT.